These 25 T cell receptor beta chains were sequenced from one sample in a study of blood T cell repertoires in COVID-19. Profiling relied on immunoSEQ multiplex PCR, and the TCRdb table lists in-frame clones only, not all of them. The sample contains about 40,000 clones, 75% to 80% of which appear only once. The sample comprised peripheral blood. The origin of the receptors is a woman in her sixties or seventies with acute or convalescent COVID-19.

This rearrangement joins TRBV19 to TRBJ1-6; TRBD1 might be the D (6 bases). V was cut by 3 bases and J by 10 bases, with 13 bases left in between. This CDR3 has 14 amino acids. Germline CDR1 reads LNHDA; CDR2 reads SQIVND (reference sequence). CDR3 amino acids: CASSMGGGPSPLHF. DNA of the CDR3: TGTGCCAGTAGTATGGGCGGGGGGCCCTCACCCCTCCACTTT.

This chain links TRBV4-1 with TRBJ1-4, with D maybe TRBD1 (6 bases). This CDR3 contains 14 residues. Germline CDR1 and CDR2: MGHRA and YSYEKL. The V end lost 0 bases, the J end lost 5 bases, and 7 bases lay between the germline ends. The CDR3: CASSQDQGNEKLFF. The CDR3 nucleotides read TGCGCCAGCAGCCAAGACCAGGGGAATGAAAAACTGTTTTTT.

This chain connects TRBV7-8 to TRBJ2-7; 7 bases align to TRBD2. Germline-derived CDR1 and CDR2 are SGHVS and FQNEAQ. The CDR3 consists of 14 residues. Trimming removed 1 base from V and 5 bases from J; junction bases left unmatched: 5. The CDR3 reads CASSLGTSFHEQYF. The DNA of the CDR3 is TGTGCCAGCAGCTTAGGGACTAGTTTCCACGAGCAGTACTTC.

J is TRBJ1-1 and V is TRBV10-2; TRBD1 might be the D (5 bases). The CDR3 loop spans 14 amino acids. Between the trimmed V and J ends, which lost 7 bases and 0 bases, there was a span of 12 bases. Looked up from germline, CDR1 is WSHSY and CDR2 is SAAADI. The DNA of the CDR3 is TGCGCCAGCATCGACGACAGCATGAACACTGAAGCTTTCTTT. Protein product: CASIDDSMNTEAFF.

This clone appeared a few times. The DNA of the CDR3 is TGTGCCTGGAGTCGGACAGGGGCGGATCAGCCCCAGCATTTT. This codes for CAWSRTGADQPQHF. The chain links TRBV30 to TRBJ1-5; TRBD1 agrees at 9 bases. The germline V gene has CDR1 GTSNPN and CDR2 SVGIG (reference sequence). The V segment lost 2 bases and the J segment 5 bases; nucleotides outside the gene matches: 4. This CDR3 is built from 14 residues. Combining the CDR3 with reference TRBV30 and TRBJ1-5 gives the whole variable domain SQTIHQWPATLVQPVGSPLSLECTVEGTSNPNLYWYRQAAGRGLQLLFYSVGIGQISSEVPQNLSASRPQDRQFILSSKKLLLSDSGFYLCAWSRTGADQPQHFGDGTRLSIL.

V and J are TRBV11-2 and TRBJ2-2, with D maybe TRBD1 (5 bases). This CDR3 spans 14 amino acids. Germline CDR1 SGHAT, CDR2 FQNNGV. Trimming removed 0 bases at V and 10 bases at J, with 12 bases between. The CDR3 DNA sequence: TGTGCCAGCAGCTTAGACCCAGGGATTGCGGAGCTGTTTTTT. It codes for CASSLDPGIAELFF.

The CDR3 nucleotides read TGTGCCAGCAGCTTAGTCAGCGGGGCTGGGGCCAACGTCCTGACTTTC. This translates into CASSLVSGAGANVLTF. This sequence joins TRBV7-2 and TRBJ2-6; TRBD2 matches at 7 bases. This CDR3 is 16 amino acids long. Germline V gene sequence: CDR1 SGHTA, CDR2 FQGNSA. Losses at the gene ends were 1 base for V and 2 bases for J; bases not matched to a gene: 2.

This clone has just a few counts. The rearrangement links TRBV19 to TRBJ2-3, with 11 nucleotides matching TRBD2. The CDR3 has 17 residues. The V and J ends lost 3 bases and 2 bases, in that order; junction bases with no gene match: 7. Germline V CDR1 and CDR2: LNHDA, SQIVND (reference sequence). The CDR3 reads CASSIELAGGYTDTQYF. CDR3 coding DNA: TGTGCCAGTAGTATCGAGCTAGCGGGGGGATACACAGATACGCAGTATTTT.

This clone was recorded a few times. V gene TRBV2 combines with J gene TRBJ2-1, with 12 bases lining up with TRBD2. Germline values: CDR1 SNHLY, CDR2 FYNNEI. The CDR3 has 15 amino acids. V was pared by 3 bases and J by 10 bases, with 7 bases of the junction left unmatched. The CDR3 reads CASSELAGGPPEQFF. CDR3 DNA: TGTGCCAGCAGTGAGCTAGCGGGAGGGCCCCCCGAGCAGTTCTTC.

The V and J genes are TRBV20-1 and TRBJ2-6; D remains ambiguous. The length of the CDR3 is 11 residues. Deletions cut 7 bases from V and 3 bases from J, with 4 bases between. Germline V gene sequence: CDR1 DFQATT, CDR2 SNEGSKA (reference sequence). CDR3 DNA: TGCAGTGTAGATGGGGCCAACGTCCTGACTTTC. Translating gives CSVDGANVLTF.

This clone was picked up one time. The rearrangement uses TRBV27 and TRBJ2-5, with 9 bases lining up with TRBD1. The V segment lost 6 bases and the J segment 7 bases; nucleotides outside the gene matches: 12. CDR3 length: 15 residues. CDR1 is MNHEY, CDR2 SMNVEV, per germline (reference sequence). The CDR3 region is CASSRGTGYEGTQYF. CDR3 sequence (DNA): TGTGCCAGCAGCCGGGGGACAGGGTATGAAGGGACCCAGTACTTC.

This clone appeared a few times. This chain uses TRBV2 with TRBJ1-5; 11 bases fit TRBD1. The CDR3 has 14 amino acids. V shed 6 bases and J 6 bases; nucleotides not matched to a gene: 4. Per the germline V gene, CDR1 is SNHLY and CDR2 is FYNNEI. The CDR3 here is CASSAGTGGQPQHF. Here the CDR3 DNA reads TGTGCCAGCAGCGCAGGGACAGGGGGTCAGCCCCAGCATTTT.

The chain uses TRBV29-1 and TRBJ2-7; 10 bases align to TRBD1. Trimming removed 6 bases from V and 3 bases from J; junction bases left unmatched: 8. Per germline, CDR1 SQVTM and CDR2 ANQGSEA. This CDR3 is 14 amino acids long. CDR3 loop: CSVGPGQGLYEQYF. The CDR3 bases are TGCAGCGTGGGGCCGGGACAGGGGCTCTACGAGCAGTACTTC.

The V and J genes are TRBV5-1 and TRBJ1-2; the match to TRBD1 covers 7 bases. This CDR3 contains 14 residues. V lost 4 bases and J lost 3; bases outside the gene matches: 6. Germline CDR1 reads SGHRS; CDR2 reads YFSETQ. The CDR3: CASSLDRPDYGYTF. CDR3 DNA sequence: TGCGCCAGCAGCCTGGACAGGCCCGACTATGGCTACACCTTC.

V and J are TRBV14 and TRBJ2-7, with D possibly being TRBD1 (6 bases). The CDR3 runs to 13 residues. The germline V gene encodes CDR1 SGHDN and CDR2 FVKESK. Trimming removed 4 bases from V and 4 bases from J, with 11 bases in between. CDR3 DNA sequence: TGTGCCAGCAGCCGGGACATTGGTTACGAGCAGTACTTC. Amino acids: CASSRDIGYEQYF.

V is TRBV28 and J is TRBJ1-2, with D possibly TRBD1 on 5 matching bases. CDR1 and CDR2 from the germline V gene are MDHEN and SYDVKM. The CDR3 has 13 amino acids. V lost 6 bases, J lost 3 bases, and 11 bases lay in between. CDR3 sequence: CASSPTAYYGYTF. CDR3 DNA: TGTGCCAGCAGCCCGACAGCCTACTATGGCTACACCTTC.

The gene calls are TRBV2 and TRBJ2-7; D is unresolved. CDR1 SNHLY and CDR2 FYNNEI come from the germline V gene. Trimming shortened V by 9 bases and J by 1 base, and 10 bases separated the two germline ends. CDR3 length equals 12 residues. CDR3 sequence: CASTVFSYEQYF. The CDR3 DNA reads as TGTGCCAGTACAGTGTTTTCCTACGAGCAGTACTTC.

The chain combines TRBV4-3 with TRBJ1-1; D unresolved. The germline gives CDR1 LGHNA, CDR2 YSLEER. V lost 5 bases and J lost 8, with 12 bases in between. The CDR3 runs 12 residues. CDR3 DNA: TGCGCCAGCAGCGGCGGGTCCAGGGAAGCTTTCTTT. Translating it yields CASSGGSREAFF.

This clone has just one count. The chain has TRBV3-1 (or the pseudogene TRBV3-2) and TRBJ2-1; D perhaps matches TRBD2 (6 bases). There are 13 residues in the CDR3. V shed 1 base and J shed 10 bases, with 11 bases lying between them. Germline V gene lookup returns CDR1 LGHDT and CDR2 YNNKEL (reference sequence). The CDR3 nucleotides read TGTGCCAGCAGCCAAGTTCGGGGGTTGGAGCAGTTCTTC. It codes for CASSQVRGLEQFF.

V and J are TRBV10-2 and TRBJ2-2; TRBD2 aligns across 12 bases. Germline V lookup: CDR1 WSHSY, CDR2 SAAADI. The CDR3 loop spans 16 amino acids. Unmatched junction bases numbered 11, after V lost 7 bases and J lost 8 bases. The CDR3 nucleotides are TGCGCCAGCATGACCCCCCTAGCGGGGGGGACGGGGGAGCTGTTTTTT. Translation: CASMTPLAGGTGELFF.

This clone was recorded once. The J gene is TRBJ1-4, the V gene TRBV4-1; 10 bases map to TRBD1. The CDR3 runs to 19 residues. Germline trimming cut 1 base from V and 8 bases from J; bases unmatched to any gene: 16. Germline CDR1 MGHRA, CDR2 YSYEKL. This CDR3 is CASSQVRTYLGTGEEKLFF. The CDR3 DNA reads TGCGCCAGCAGCCAAGTCCGTACTTACCTCGGGACAGGGGAAGAAAAACTGTTTTTT.

The chain has TRBV5-4 and TRBJ2-3; D call uncertain. Deletions cut 1 base from V and 4 bases from J, with 10 bases between. The germline V gene encodes CDR1 SGHNT and CDR2 YYREEE (reference sequence). This CDR3 has 14 amino acids. The CDR3 DNA is TGTGCCAGCAGCTTGATCTCTATGCCAGATACGCAGTATTTT. Its translation: CASSLISMPDTQYF.

V gene TRBV28 combines with J gene TRBJ1-1, with a weak D call TRBD1 (5 bases). This CDR3 has 17 residues. Trimming took 3 bases from V and 2 from J, leaving 19 bases between them. Germline V gives CDR1 MDHEN, CDR2 SYDVKM. The CDR3 region is CASSFPPQVGGNTEAFF. CDR3 DNA sequence: TGTGCCAGCAGTTTTCCCCCCCAGGTGGGGGGAAACACTGAAGCTTTCTTT.

The V call is TRBV2, the J call TRBJ1-4; 10 nucleotides match TRBD1. The CDR3 extends over 13 amino acids. The V and J ends lost 7 bases and 6 bases, in that order; junction bases with no gene match: 2. The germline CDR1 and CDR2 sequences are SNHLY and FYNNEI. The CDR3 DNA is TGTGCCAGCAAGGGGACAGGGGATGAAAAACTGTTTTTT. Encoded protein: CASKGTGDEKLFF.

The chain employs TRBV11-2 and TRBJ1-6; TRBD1 agrees at 7 bases. This CDR3 region has 14 residues. The germline V gene has CDR1 SGHAT and CDR2 FQNNGV. Losses at the gene ends were 8 bases for V and 7 bases for J; bases not matched to a gene: 8. DNA for the CDR3: TGTGCCAGCCGGGAACAGGGGATGAATTCACCCCTCCACTTT. As protein: CASREQGMNSPLHF. The full variable domain, its missing parts supplied by reference TRBV11-2 and TRBJ1-6, is EAGVAQSPRYKIIEKRQSVAFWCNPISGHATLYWYQQILGQGPKLLIQFQNNGVVDDSQLPKDRFSAERLKGVDSTLKIQPAKLEDSAVYLCASREQGMNSPLHFGNGTRLTVT.